The present T cell receptor beta chain was sequenced within a study of cytomegalovirus exposure and HLA in healthy donors. Study results and caveats: Altogether, about 160 TCR beta chains were recorded as cytomegalovirus-associated.

The CDR3 length is 16 residues. Germline V lookup: CDR1 LNHDA, CDR2 SQIVND (reference sequence). Trimming left V 6 bases short and J 4 bases short, with 20 bases between. Use of 60 Vbeta and 13 Jbeta primers characterized the PCR. The assay was immunoSEQ multiplex PCR, and TCRdb's table has in-frame clones only and misses some. Of about 130,000 clones in the sample, approximately 74% were seen once. Of note for this clone: Its target is unknown.

The sequence derives from a man aged 40-49 years in good health and CMV-seropositive. This rearrangement joins TRBV19 to TRBJ2-3; tentative D call: TRBD1 (6 bases). The specimen sequenced was PBMCs. The CDR3 DNA reads as TGTGCCAGTAGCGTGGGGGCAGCCTTCCACTCAGATACGCAGTATTTT. Its protein is CASSVGAAFHSDTQYF.